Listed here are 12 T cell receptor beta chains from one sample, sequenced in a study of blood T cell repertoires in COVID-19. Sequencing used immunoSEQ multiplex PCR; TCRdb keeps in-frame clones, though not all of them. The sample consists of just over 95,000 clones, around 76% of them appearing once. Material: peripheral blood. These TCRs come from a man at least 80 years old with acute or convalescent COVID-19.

Here the CDR3 DNA reads TGTGCCAGCAGCCAACAAGGACAGGGGTACGACGAGCAGTTCTTC. Protein: CASSQQGQGYDEQFF. The chain uses TRBV3-1 (or the pseudogene TRBV3-2) and TRBJ2-1; 9 bases fit TRBD1. The V segment lost 2 bases and the J segment 10 bases; nucleotides outside the gene matches: 9. The V gene's germline CDR1 is LGHDT and CDR2 YNNKEL (reference sequence). The CDR3 runs 15 residues.

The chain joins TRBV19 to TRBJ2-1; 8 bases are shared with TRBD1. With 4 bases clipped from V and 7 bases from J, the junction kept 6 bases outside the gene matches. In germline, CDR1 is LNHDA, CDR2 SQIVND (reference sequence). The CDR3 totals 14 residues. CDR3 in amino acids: CASSTWTGTNEQFF. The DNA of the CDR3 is TGTGCCAGTAGTACATGGACAGGGACAAATGAGCAGTTCTTC.

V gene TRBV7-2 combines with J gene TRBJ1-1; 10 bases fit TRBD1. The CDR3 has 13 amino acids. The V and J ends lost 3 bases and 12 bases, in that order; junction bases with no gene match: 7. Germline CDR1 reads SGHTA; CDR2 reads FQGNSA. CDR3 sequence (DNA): TGTGCCAGCAGCTTGTCCGGGACAGGGGCACCTTTCTTT. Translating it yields CASSLSGTGAPFF.

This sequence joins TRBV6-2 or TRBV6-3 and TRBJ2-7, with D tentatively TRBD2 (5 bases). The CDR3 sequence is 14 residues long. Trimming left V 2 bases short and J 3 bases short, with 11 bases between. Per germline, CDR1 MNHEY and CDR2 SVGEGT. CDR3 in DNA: TGTGCCAGCAGTTACCCGGGATTTATCTACGAGCAGTACTTC. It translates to CASSYPGFIYEQYF.

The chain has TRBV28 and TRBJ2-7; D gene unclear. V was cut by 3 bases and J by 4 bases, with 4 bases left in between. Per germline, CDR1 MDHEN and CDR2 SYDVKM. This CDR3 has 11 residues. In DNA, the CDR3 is TGTGCCAGCAGTTTTAGTTACGAGCAGTACTTC. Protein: CASSFSYEQYF.

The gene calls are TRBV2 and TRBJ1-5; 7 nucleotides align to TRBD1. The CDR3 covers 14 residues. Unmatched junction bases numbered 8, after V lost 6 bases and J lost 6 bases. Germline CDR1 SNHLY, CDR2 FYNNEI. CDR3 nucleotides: TGTGCCAGCAGCCGAACAGGGGACGGTCAGCCCCAGCATTTT. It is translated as CASSRTGDGQPQHF.

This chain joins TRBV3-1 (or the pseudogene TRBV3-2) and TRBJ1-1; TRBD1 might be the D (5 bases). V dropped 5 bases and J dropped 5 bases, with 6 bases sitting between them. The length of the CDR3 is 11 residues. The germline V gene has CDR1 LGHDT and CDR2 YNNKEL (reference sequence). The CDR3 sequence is CASSRQTEAFF. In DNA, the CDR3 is TGTGCCAGCAGCAGACAGACTGAAGCTTTCTTT.

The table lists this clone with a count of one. The CDR3 protein is CASSPFASTEAFF. In DNA form, the CDR3 reads TGTGCCAGCTCACCCTTCGCGAGCACTGAAGCTTTCTTT. The chain links TRBV18 to TRBJ1-1; D gene unclear. The CDR3 totals 13 residues. Germline-derived CDR1 and CDR2 are KGHSH and LQKENI. Trimming took 3 bases from V and 4 from J, leaving 9 bases between them.

CDR3 nucleotide sequence: TGTGCCAGCAGTGTAGCGGGACCTTCCTACGAGCAGTACTTC. Amino acid sequence: CASSVAGPSYEQYF. The chain joins TRBV11-2 to TRBJ2-7, with 8 bases matching TRBD2. Germline CDR1 and CDR2: SGHAT and FQNNGV. The CDR3 runs to 14 residues. V was clipped by 6 bases and J by 1 base; unmatched bases: 5. Looking up the rest from reference TRBV11-2 and TRBJ2-7 gives the full variable domain: EAGVAQSPRYKIIEKRQSVAFWCNPISGHATLYWYQQILGQGPKLLIQFQNNGVVDDSQLPKDRFSAERLKGVDSTLKIQPAKLEDSAVYLCASSVAGPSYEQYFGPGTRLTVT.

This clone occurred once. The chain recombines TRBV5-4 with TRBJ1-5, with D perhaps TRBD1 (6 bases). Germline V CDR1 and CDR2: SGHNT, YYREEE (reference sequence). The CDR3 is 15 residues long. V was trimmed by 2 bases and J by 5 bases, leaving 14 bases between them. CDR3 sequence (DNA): TGTGCCAGCAGCTTAGGCAGGGGATCGGATCAGCCCCAGCATTTT. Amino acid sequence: CASSLGRGSDQPQHF.

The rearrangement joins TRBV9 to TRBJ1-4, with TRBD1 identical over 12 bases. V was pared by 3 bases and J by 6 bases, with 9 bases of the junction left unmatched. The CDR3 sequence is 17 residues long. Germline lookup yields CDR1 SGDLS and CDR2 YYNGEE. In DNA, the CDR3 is TGTGCCAGCAGCGCGTCCCGGGACAGGGGGCGCGATGAAAAACTGTTTTTT. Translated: CASSASRDRGRDEKLFF.

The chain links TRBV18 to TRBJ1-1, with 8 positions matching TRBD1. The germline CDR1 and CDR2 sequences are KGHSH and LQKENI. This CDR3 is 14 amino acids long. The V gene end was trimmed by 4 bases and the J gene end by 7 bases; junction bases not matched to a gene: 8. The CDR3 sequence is CASSHGQGPSEAFF. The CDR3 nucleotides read TGTGCCAGCTCACACGGACAGGGCCCCAGTGAAGCTTTCTTT.